The entry that follows covers one T cell receptor beta chain sequence. The antigen remains unidentified. The record originates from a study of T cell repertoires in cytomegalovirus infection. TCRdb itself ran the reads through MiXCR, one entry per CDR3 protein. This table has approximately 600,000 distinct CDR3 sequences, around 40% appearing once. The sequence was collected from a human donor in good health (CMV status not recorded). Some clones in this sample may be carry-over from other donors' samples. Specimen: cultured PBMCs, collected from culture after CMV antigen stimulation.

Here the CDR3 reads CASTWTSGVGYEQYF. CDR3 coding DNA: TGTGCCAGCACCTGGACTAGCGGGGTTGGTTACGAGCAGTACTTC. This rearrangement joins TRBV7-2 to TRBJ2-7; 12 nucleotides match TRBD2. V trimming: 7 bases; J trimming: 4 bases; junction bases outside the gene matches: 8. The CDR3 runs to 15 residues. Germline loops: CDR1 SGHTA, CDR2 FQGNSA. Complete variable domain (other parts from reference TRBV7-2 and TRBJ2-7): GAGVSQSPSNKVTEKGKDVELRCDPISGHTALYWYRQSLGQGLEFLIYFQGNSAPDKSGLPSDRFSAERTGGSVSTLTIQRTQQEDSAVYLCASTWTSGVGYEQYFGPGTRLTVT.